The rows below give T cell receptor beta chains drawn from one sample of a study of shared clonotypes between healthy human individuals. This table comes from immunoSEQ multiplex PCR, and its TCRdb copy is limited to in-frame clones, with some not included. The sample lists some 2 million clones; roughly 94% were seen once. The sequencing input was naive CD4+ T cells sorted from blood. The receptors here all came from a man aged 18 to 29 in good health. Both conserved end residues are part of each CDR3.

V	J	CDR3
TRBV10-2	TRBJ1-2	CASGRSGGKVGGYTF
TRBV9	TRBJ1-1	CASSVSGNTEAFF
TRBV18	TRBJ2-1	CASSPQQGADNEQFF
TRBV6-1	TRBJ1-5	CASSKTMYSNQPQHF
TRBV5-4	TRBJ2-7	CASSLPGQGSYEQYF
TRBV7-9	TRBJ1-1	CASSLWTDRGEAFF
TRBV29-1	TRBJ2-5	CSVRLASNQETQYF
TRBV6-5	TRBJ2-5	CASSRGQAGQETQYF
TRBV10-3	TRBJ1-1	CAISESPGQGVAEAFF
TRBV28	TRBJ1-6	CASSLGSGAVGSPLHF
TRBV5-6	TRBJ1-6	CASSLDSNSPLHF
TRBV7-9	TRBJ1-5	CASSSDRKSQPQHF
TRBV27	TRBJ2-7	CASSPRDRVRYEQYF
TRBV6-5	TRBJ1-1	CASSRDSHTEAFF
TRBV10-3	TRBJ1-3	CAISDLGRSGNTIYF